This T cell receptor (beta chain) was sequenced for a study of T cell repertoires in ileal Crohn's disease. Study as a whole: Postoperative therapy was given to about half: some eleven thiopurines, around 17 anti-TNF agents. Findings and limits, study-wide: Clonal expansions were more frequent in active smokers than non-smokers at surgery.

Germline V gene sequence: CDR1 DFQATT, CDR2 SNEGSKA (reference sequence). Trimming took 1 base from V and 7 from J, leaving 7 bases between them. The CDR3 is 11 amino acids. Profiled with immunoSEQ multiplex PCR; TCRdb holds only in-frame clones, not every one. The profile covers 17,000 or so clones, with roughly 76% appearing a single time and approximately 3.9% taken by the ten largest. Noted time point: inflamed ileum from the surgical specimen. Eligibility required adulthood, ileal or ileocolonic Crohn's disease and indicated ileocolonic resection. Notes on this clone: Its target is unknown.

The specimen sequenced was ileal tissue. The clonotype was recovered from an adult with Crohn's disease. The V and J genes are TRBV20-1 and TRBJ1-1; no reliable D call. Here the CDR3 reads CSARAGVEAFF. The CDR3 nucleotides are TGCAGTGCTAGAGCTGGGGTTGAAGCTTTCTTT.